The clone carrying this TCR beta chain appeared many times. The antigen remains undetermined. TCRdb processed the 5' RACE reads anew with MiXCR; each CDR3 protein has one entry. In the table there are some 13,000 distinct CDR3 sequences, around 11% of which are singletons. This sample stems from a study of T-cell memory formation after mild COVID-19. General study points: There were some responding clones in pre-infection memory, which suggested that cross-reactive memory had joined.

From germline, CDR1 is SEHNR and CDR2 FQNEAQ (reference sequence). This CDR3 has 16 amino acids. J was trimmed by 2 bases and V by 5 bases; bases with no gene match: 10. What was sequenced was PBMCs or a T cell subset sorted from them (not recorded which). The V call is TRBV7-9, the J call TRBJ2-5, with 8 bases aligning to TRBD2. The source of this sequence is an adult woman who had mild COVID-19 (a few samples of this study predate the infection). Cell type and time point are not known. CDR3: CASSPGLADFQETQYF. The CDR3, as DNA: TGTGCCAGCAGCCCCGGACTAGCCGATTTTCAAGAGACCCAGTACTTC.